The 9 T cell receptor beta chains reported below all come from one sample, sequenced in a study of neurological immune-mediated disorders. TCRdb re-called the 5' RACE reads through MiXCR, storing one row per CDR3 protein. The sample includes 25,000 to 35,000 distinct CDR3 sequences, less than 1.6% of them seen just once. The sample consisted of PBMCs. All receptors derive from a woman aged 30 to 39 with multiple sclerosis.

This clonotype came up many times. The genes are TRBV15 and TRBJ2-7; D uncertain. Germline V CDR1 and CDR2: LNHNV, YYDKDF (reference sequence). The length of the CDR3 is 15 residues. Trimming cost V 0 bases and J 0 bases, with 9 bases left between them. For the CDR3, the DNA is TGTGCCACCAGCAGAGATTCAGTTTCCTCCTACGAGCAGTACTTC. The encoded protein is CATSRDSVSSYEQYF.

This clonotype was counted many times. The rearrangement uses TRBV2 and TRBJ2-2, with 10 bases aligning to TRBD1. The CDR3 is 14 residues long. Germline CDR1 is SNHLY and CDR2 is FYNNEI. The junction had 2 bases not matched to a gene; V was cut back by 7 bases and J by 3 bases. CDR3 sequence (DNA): TGTGCCAGCAAGGGACAGGGGTACACCGGGGAGCTGTTTTTT. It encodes CASKGQGYTGELFF. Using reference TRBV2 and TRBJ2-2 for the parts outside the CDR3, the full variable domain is EPEVTQTPSHQVTQMGQEVILRCVPISNHLYFYWYRQILGQKVEFLVSFYNNEISEKSEIFDDQFSVERPDGSNFTLKIRSTKLEDSAMYFCASKGQGYTGELFFGEGSRLTVL.

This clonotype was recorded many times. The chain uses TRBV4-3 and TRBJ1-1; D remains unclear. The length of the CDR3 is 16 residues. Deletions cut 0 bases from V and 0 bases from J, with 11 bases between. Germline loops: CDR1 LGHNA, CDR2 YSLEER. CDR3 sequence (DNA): TGCGCCAGCAGCCAAGATTACAGCTTTCTGAACACTGAAGCTTTCTTT. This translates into CASSQDYSFLNTEAFF.

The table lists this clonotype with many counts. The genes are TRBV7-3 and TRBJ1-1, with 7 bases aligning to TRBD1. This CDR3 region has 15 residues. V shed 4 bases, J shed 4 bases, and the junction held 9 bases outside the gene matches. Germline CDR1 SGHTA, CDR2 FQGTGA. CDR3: CASSSQTGRSTEAFF. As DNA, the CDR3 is TGTGCCAGCAGCTCGCAGACAGGGCGTAGCACTGAAGCTTTCTTT.

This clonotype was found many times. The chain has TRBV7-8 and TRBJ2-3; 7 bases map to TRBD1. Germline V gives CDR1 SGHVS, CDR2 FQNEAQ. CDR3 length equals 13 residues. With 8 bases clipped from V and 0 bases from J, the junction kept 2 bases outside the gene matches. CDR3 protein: CASRTGSTDTQYF. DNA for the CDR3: TGTGCCAGCCGGACAGGTAGCACAGATACGCAGTATTTT.

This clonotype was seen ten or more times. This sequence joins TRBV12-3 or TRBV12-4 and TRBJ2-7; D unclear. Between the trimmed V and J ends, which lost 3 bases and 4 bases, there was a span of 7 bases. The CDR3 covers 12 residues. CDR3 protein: CASSFLPYEQYF. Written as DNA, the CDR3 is TGTGCCAGCAGTTTCCTCCCGTACGAGCAGTACTTC.

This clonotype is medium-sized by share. The CDR3 protein is CASSFQEQFF. The CDR3 nucleotides read TGTGCCAGCAGCTTTCAGGAGCAGTTCTTC. This chain connects TRBV5-6 to TRBJ2-1; no clear D. The CDR3 contains 10 residues. Per germline, CDR1 SGHDT and CDR2 YYEEEE. Trimming left V 2 bases short and J 10 bases short, with 4 bases between.

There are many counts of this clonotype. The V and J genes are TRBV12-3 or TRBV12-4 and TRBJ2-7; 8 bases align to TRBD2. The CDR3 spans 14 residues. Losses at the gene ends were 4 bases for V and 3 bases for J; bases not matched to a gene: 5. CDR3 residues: CASSSSGSRYEQYF. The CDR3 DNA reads TGTGCCAGCAGTTCTAGCGGGTCCCGCTACGAGCAGTACTTC.

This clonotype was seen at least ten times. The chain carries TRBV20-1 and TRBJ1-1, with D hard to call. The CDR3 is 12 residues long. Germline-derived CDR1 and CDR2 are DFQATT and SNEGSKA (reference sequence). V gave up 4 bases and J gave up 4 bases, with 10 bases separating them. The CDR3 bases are TGCAGTGCTACGACCCGCCCCACTGAAGCTTTCTTT. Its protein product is CSATTRPTEAFF.